In this sample, the clone carrying this T cell receptor beta chain turned up a few times. This specimen belongs to a study of cytomegalovirus exposure and HLA in healthy donors. The PCR ran on 60 Vbeta and 13 Jbeta primers. Assay: immunoSEQ multiplex PCR; the TCRdb copy retains only in-frame clones and omits some. The repertoire consists of about 200,000 clones, with roughly 68% occurring once and the leading ten covering roughly 1.9%. There were likely unrecorded immune exposures, though donors were nominally healthy when sampled. The receptor comes from a woman in her twenties or thirties in good health and CMV-seronegative. Sequenced: PBMCs.

CDR3 in DNA: TGTGCCAGCAGGCCCCAGGGGACAGATACGCAGTATTTT. Encoded protein: CASRPQGTDTQYF. The J gene is TRBJ2-3, the V gene TRBV6-1; tentative D call: TRBD1 (6 bases). CDR3 size: 13 residues. Trimming left V 6 bases short and J 3 bases short, with 10 bases between. The germline gives CDR1 MNHNS, CDR2 SASEGT.